Described below is a single T cell receptor beta chain sequence and its context. Its antigen is undetermined. The PCR ran on 60 Vbeta and 13 Jbeta primers. Assay: immunoSEQ multiplex PCR; the TCRdb copy retains only in-frame clones and omits some. This sample yields around 140,000 clones, of which more than 60% are seen a single time; around 1.5% belongs to the top ten. With 6 bases clipped from V and 0 bases from J, the junction kept 4 bases outside the gene matches. This CDR3 is 15 amino acids long. The V gene's germline CDR1 is MNHEY and CDR2 SVGAGI. This sample is drawn from a study of cytomegalovirus exposure and HLA in healthy donors. Study-level results: In vitro assays verified that a few CMV-associated chains recognized CMV antigens specifically.

The chain uses TRBV6-5 and TRBJ2-7; 11 bases map to TRBD1. The TCR was taken from a woman aged 18 to 35 in good health and CMV-seronegative. Sequencing was done on a sample of PBMCs. The CDR3 sequence is CASRRGTGGSYEQYF. CDR3 sequence (DNA): TGTGCCAGCAGGCGCGGGACAGGGGGCTCCTACGAGCAGTACTTC.